The following is a T cell receptor beta chain sequence with its context. Its antigen remains unidentified. The junction and the germline gene differ at one end; a read error may be behind it. Preparation of the TCRbeta library involved a method that used unique molecular identifiers. Each CDR3 protein is one row after TCRdb ran MiXCR on the PCR reads. The table has about 120,000 distinct CDR3 sequences, around a tenth seen once. Looked up from germline, CDR1 is LGHNA and CDR2 is YNFKEQ. This CDR3 comprises 15 residues. This sample is part of a study of T-cell reconstitution after alpha-beta-depleted transplantation in children. Points from the study as a whole: Reports say that about two months after transplant, the alpha-beta T cells came out of several hundred graft clones that had expanded. Surviving recipient T cells and intrathymic progenitors accounted for some patients' high TCRbeta diversity at day 60. Among T cells one year after transplant, newly produced cells accounted for most counts and diversity.

Material: PBMCs, obtained before TCRalphabeta/CD19-depleted stem cell transplant. The genes are TRBV4-2 and TRBJ2-5; the D is unclear. The receptor comes from a boy younger than 10 with acute lymphoblastic leukemia, due to receive a stem cell transplant. This CDR3 reads CASSQESEMWETQYF. As DNA, the CDR3 is TGTGCCAGTAGCCAAGAATCTGAGATGTGGGAGACCCAGTACTTC.